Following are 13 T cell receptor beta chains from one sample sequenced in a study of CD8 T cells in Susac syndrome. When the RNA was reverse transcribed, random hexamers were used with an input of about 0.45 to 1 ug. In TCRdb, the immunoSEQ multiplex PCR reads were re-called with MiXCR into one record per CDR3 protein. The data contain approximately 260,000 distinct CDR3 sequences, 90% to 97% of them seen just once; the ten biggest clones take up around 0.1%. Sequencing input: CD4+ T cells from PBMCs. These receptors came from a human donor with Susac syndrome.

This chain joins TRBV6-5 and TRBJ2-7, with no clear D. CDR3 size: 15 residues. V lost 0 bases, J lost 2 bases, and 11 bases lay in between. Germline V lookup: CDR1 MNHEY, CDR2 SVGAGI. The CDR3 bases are TGTGCCAGCAGTTACTCGGTCACTTTCGCCTACGAGCAGTACTTC. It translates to CASSYSVTFAYEQYF.

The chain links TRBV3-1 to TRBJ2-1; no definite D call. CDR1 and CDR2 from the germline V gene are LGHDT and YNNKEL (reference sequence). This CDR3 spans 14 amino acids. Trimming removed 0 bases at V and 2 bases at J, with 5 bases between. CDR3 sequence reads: CASSQDFAYNEQFF. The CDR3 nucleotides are TGTGCCAGCAGCCAAGATTTTGCCTACAATGAGCAGTTCTTC.

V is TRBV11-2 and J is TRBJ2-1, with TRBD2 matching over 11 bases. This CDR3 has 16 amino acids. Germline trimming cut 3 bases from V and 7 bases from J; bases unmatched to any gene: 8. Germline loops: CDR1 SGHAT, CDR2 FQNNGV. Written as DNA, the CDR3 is TGTGCCAGCAGCTTGGGGCTAGCGGGAGGAGAGAATGAGCAGTTCTTC. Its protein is CASSLGLAGGENEQFF.

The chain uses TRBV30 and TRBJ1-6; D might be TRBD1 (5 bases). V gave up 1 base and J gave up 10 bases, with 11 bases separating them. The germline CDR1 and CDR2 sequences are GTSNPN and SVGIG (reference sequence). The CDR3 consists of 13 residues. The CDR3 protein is CAWSADMMSPLHF. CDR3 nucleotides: TGTGCCTGGAGTGCGGACATGATGTCACCCCTCCACTTT.

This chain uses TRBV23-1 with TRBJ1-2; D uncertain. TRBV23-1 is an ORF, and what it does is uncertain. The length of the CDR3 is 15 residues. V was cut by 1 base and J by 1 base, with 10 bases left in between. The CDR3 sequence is CASSQWRGSNYGYTF. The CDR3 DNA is TGCGCCAGCAGTCAATGGCGGGGTAGTAACTATGGCTACACCTTC.

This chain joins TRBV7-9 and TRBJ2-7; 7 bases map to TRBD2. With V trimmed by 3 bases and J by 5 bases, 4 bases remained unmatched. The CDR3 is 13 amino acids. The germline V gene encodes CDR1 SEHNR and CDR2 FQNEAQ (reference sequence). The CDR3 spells CASSLSGNHEQYF. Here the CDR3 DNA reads TGTGCCAGCAGCTTGAGCGGGAACCACGAGCAGTACTTC.

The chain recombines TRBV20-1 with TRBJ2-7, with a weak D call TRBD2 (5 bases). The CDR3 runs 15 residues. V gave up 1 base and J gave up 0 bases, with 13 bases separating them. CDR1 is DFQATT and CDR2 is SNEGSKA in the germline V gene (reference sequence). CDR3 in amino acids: CSARGSSGISYEQYF. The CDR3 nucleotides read TGCAGTGCTAGAGGTTCAAGCGGAATCTCCTACGAGCAGTACTTC.

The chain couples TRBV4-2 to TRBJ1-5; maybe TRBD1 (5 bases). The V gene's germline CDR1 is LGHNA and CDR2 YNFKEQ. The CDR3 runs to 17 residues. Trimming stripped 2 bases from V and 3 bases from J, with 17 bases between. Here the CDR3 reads CASSQYGRVGFNQPQHF. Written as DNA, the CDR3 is TGTGCCAGCAGCCAATACGGCAGGGTGGGTTTCAATCAGCCCCAGCATTTT.

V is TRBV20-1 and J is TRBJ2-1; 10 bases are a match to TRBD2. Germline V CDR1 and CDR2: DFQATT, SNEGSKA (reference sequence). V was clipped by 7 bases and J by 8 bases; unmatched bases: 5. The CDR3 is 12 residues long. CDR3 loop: CSGSGRKYEQFF. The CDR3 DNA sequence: TGCAGTGGTAGCGGGAGGAAGTATGAGCAGTTCTTC.

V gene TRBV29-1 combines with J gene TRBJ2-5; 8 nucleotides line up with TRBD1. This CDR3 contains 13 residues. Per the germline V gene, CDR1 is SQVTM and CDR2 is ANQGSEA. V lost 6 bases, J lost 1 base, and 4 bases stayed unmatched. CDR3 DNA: TGCAGCGTCGGACAGGGATTCCAAGAGACCCAGTACTTC. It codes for CSVGQGFQETQYF.

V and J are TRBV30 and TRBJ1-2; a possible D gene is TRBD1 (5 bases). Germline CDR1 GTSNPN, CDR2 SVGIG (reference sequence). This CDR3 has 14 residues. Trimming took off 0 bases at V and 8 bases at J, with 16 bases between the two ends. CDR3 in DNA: TGTGCCTGGAGTGTGGAACAGCCTCGGGGCGGCTACACCTTC. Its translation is CAWSVEQPRGGYTF.

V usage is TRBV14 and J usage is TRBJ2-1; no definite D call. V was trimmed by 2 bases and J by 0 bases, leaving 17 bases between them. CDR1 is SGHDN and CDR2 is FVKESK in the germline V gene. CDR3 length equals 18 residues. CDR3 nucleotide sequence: TGTGCCAGCAGCCAATCCAGAGGTGGCGCCAGCTCCTACAATGAGCAGTTCTTC. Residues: CASSQSRGGASSYNEQFF.

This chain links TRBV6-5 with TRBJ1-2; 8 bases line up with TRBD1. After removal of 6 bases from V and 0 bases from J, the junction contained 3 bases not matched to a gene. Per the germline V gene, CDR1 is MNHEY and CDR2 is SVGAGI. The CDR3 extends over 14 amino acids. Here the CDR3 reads CASRKTGANYGYTF. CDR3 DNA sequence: TGTGCCAGCAGAAAGACAGGGGCTAACTATGGCTACACCTTC.